This paragraph reports one T cell receptor (beta chain). Its antigen is unknown. No per-base quality is available; no much larger clone lies one base away. The immunoSEQ Assay, a bias-controlled multiplex PCR, was used to amplify TCRbeta CDR3 regions from genomic DNA. The published analysis was carried out like this. Nucleated cell counts per sample were estimated from amplification of reference gene primers within the assay. Sequence reads were collapsed and filtered to measure the absolute abundance of every unique TCRbeta CDR3 rearrangement. Productive Simpson clonality was computed per sample as the square root of Simpson's diversity index over productive rearrangements. TCRdb stores this immuneACCESS table with in-frame sequences only. Part of the clones is absent; in the studies checked, under half of the shortfall reflects unresolved V genes, and no reason is known for the rest. The DNA was the basis for D and trimming; V, J and clone size are from that table. The sample table records 250,000 to 300,000 clones; 70% to 80% of these occur just once. Approximately 3.2% of the sample belongs to the ten largest clones.

These data are taken from a study of blood T cell repertoires in COVID-19 (dated by TCRdb to the early 2020s). About the investigation overall: Collaborator samples came from the United States, Italy and Spain and covered acute and convalescent phases of COVID-19. The material from the prospective study consisted of cDNA or gDNA derived from T cells, B-cell-depleted T cells, or PBMCs. Subjects who had been exposed to COVID-19, were actively infected with it, or had recovered from it provided the deeply sampled blood TCRbeta repertoires that made up the dataset. The repertoires were released in a freely available public database intended as a resource for research on the immune response to SARS-CoV-2. Samples were obtained from the ongoing ImmuneRACE study (first 160 participants) and from about 1,300 subjects provided by 6 global collaborators. Sample metadata almost always included a de-identified subject ID, COVID-19 status, age in years and sex. HLA class I and class II types, where available, came from metadata supplied by the sample provider rather than from assay-based typing.

Whole blood was collected in K2EDTA tubes by collaborating institutions according to the institutions' own protocols. For TCRbeta analysis, collaborators shipped samples in one of three forms: frozen whole blood, isolated PBMCs, or DNA extracted from either of those sample types. On the study overall, not on this receptor specifically: Clinical and demographic metadata were provided uncurated, with the amount varying by source and participant.

The sequenced sample consisted of peripheral blood. The clonotype was recovered from an elderly woman with acute or convalescent COVID-19.

The DNA sequence is given as TGTGCCAGCAGTTATTACCTAACAGGGGTCCACGAGCAGTACTTC. This sequence encodes CASSYYLTGVHEQYF. Here the chain combines TRBV6-5 and TRBJ2-7; 7 central nucleotides agree with TRBD1. Reading the germline V gene gives CDR1 MNHEY and CDR2 SVGAGI. Including the terminal cysteine and phenylalanine, the CDR3 comprises 15 residues. Kept here is only the CDR3 DNA, which spans 45 bases and is read in frame from base 1. The V end gives up 3 bases and the J end 5 bases, leaving 10 bases in the junction not matched to a gene.